Listed below are T cell receptor beta chains from one sample, sequenced in a study of blood T cell repertoires in COVID-19. Some clones are missing from TCRdb's copy, which holds only in-frame ones; the method was immunoSEQ multiplex PCR. The data contain 70,000 to 85,000 clones, almost 85% of them singletons. Sequencing was performed on peripheral blood. Source of these receptors: a human donor in a cohort sampled during active COVID-19. The CDR3 runs from the conserved cysteine through the conserved F or W. A D gene is named only where the DNA matches it firmly. Size is stated for part of the rows, as once, few or many counts, or as a class when the clone is expanded.

clone_size: NA
j_call: TRBJ1-5
v_call: TRBV28
d_call: NA
cdr3_nt: TGTGCCAGCATAGGTGGCGGCTATCAGCCCCAGCATTTT
cdr3_aa: CASIGGGYQPQHF

clone_size: NA
j_call: TRBJ1-2
v_call: TRBV2
d_call: TRBD1
cdr3_nt: TGTGCCAGCAGGGAAACAGGGGGCCTGGGGTATGGCTACACCTTC
cdr3_aa: CASRETGGLGYGYTF

clone_size: NA
j_call: TRBJ1-1
v_call: TRBV6-1
d_call: NA
cdr3_nt: TGTGCCAGCAGTGAACTAGGCCCCGGGGTAGCTTTCTTT
cdr3_aa: CASSELGPGVAFF

clone_size: NA
j_call: TRBJ1-6
v_call: TRBV27
d_call: NA
cdr3_nt: TGTGCCAGCAGTTTTGGCAGGGCTCGGTCACCCCTCCACTTT
cdr3_aa: CASSFGRARSPLHF

clone_size: NA
j_call: TRBJ1-5
v_call: TRBV10-3
d_call: TRBD1
cdr3_nt: TGTGCCATCAGTGAGGGAACAGGGGTTGGCGATCAGCCCCAGCATTTT
cdr3_aa: CAISEGTGVGDQPQHF

clone_size: NA
j_call: TRBJ1-3
v_call: TRBV28
d_call: TRBD1
cdr3_nt: TGTGCCAGCAGCGGGCCGGGACAGGGGAGAAACACCATATATTTT
cdr3_aa: CASSGPGQGRNTIYF

clone_size: NA
j_call: TRBJ1-1
v_call: TRBV5-1
d_call: TRBD1
cdr3_nt: TGCGCCAGCAGCGCACCCGGGACAGCAAACACTGAAGCTTTCTTT
cdr3_aa: CASSAPGTANTEAFF

clone_size: NA
j_call: TRBJ1-6
v_call: TRBV27
d_call: TRBD1
cdr3_nt: TGTGCCAGCAGTGTAGACAGGGGGAATTCACCCCTCCACTTT
cdr3_aa: CASSVDRGNSPLHF

clone_size: NA
j_call: TRBJ2-1
v_call: TRBV11-3
d_call: NA
cdr3_nt: TGTGCCAGCAGCTTAGACAGGGCCCCTTACAATGAGCAGTTCTTC
cdr3_aa: CASSLDRAPYNEQFF

clone_size: NA
j_call: TRBJ2-7
v_call: TRBV4-1
d_call: TRBD2
cdr3_nt: TGCGCCAGCAGCCAGGGGGGCCTAGCGGGGAACTACGAGCAGTACTTC
cdr3_aa: CASSQGGLAGNYEQYF

clone_size: NA
j_call: TRBJ1-5
v_call: TRBV7-9
d_call: NA
cdr3_nt: TGTGCCAGCAGCTTAGCCCCCCCGGGGGGCCCCAATCAGCCCCAGCATTTT
cdr3_aa: CASSLAPPGGPNQPQHF

clone_size: NA
j_call: TRBJ2-2
v_call: TRBV11-2
d_call: NA
cdr3_nt: TGTGCCAGCAGCTTAACCCGCGGGACGTGGACCGGGGAGCTGTTTTTT
cdr3_aa: CASSLTRGTWTGELFF

clone_size: NA
j_call: TRBJ2-1
v_call: TRBV6-1
d_call: NA
cdr3_nt: TGTGCCAGCAGTGACAGGGGGGCAACCTACAATGAGCAGTTCTTC
cdr3_aa: CASSDRGATYNEQFF

clone_size: NA
j_call: TRBJ2-2
v_call: TRBV5-1
d_call: NA
cdr3_nt: TGCGCCAGCAGCCCATCGGAGGGGCGGAGAGGTACCGGGGAGCTGTTTTTT
cdr3_aa: CASSPSEGRRGTGELFF

clone_size: NA
j_call: TRBJ2-7
v_call: TRBV6-6
d_call: TRBD1
cdr3_nt: TGTGCCAGCAGACCCTTTTCGGGACAGGGCAACTACGAGCAGTACTTC
cdr3_aa: CASRPFSGQGNYEQYF

clone_size: once
j_call: TRBJ2-2
v_call: TRBV7-2
d_call: NA
cdr3_nt: TGTGCCAGCAGCCCCTCGAACACCGGGGAGCTGTTTTTT
cdr3_aa: CASSPSNTGELFF

clone_size: NA
j_call: TRBJ2-2
v_call: TRBV11-3
d_call: NA
cdr3_nt: TGTGCCAGCAGCTTACGAGGCCCCGTCGGGGAGCTGTTTTTT
cdr3_aa: CASSLRGPVGELFF

clone_size: NA
j_call: TRBJ2-7
v_call: TRBV15
d_call: TRBD1
cdr3_nt: TGTGCCACAGGCCGGGACAGGGAGTTTCAGCAGTACTTC
cdr3_aa: CATGRDREFQQYF

clone_size: NA
j_call: TRBJ2-7
v_call: TRBV28
d_call: TRBD1
cdr3_nt: TGTGCCAGCAGTTTCGGGACAGGGTACTACGAGCAGTACTTC
cdr3_aa: CASSFGTGYYEQYF

clone_size: NA
j_call: TRBJ1-1
v_call: TRBV5-6
d_call: NA
cdr3_nt: TGTGCCAGCAGCCCCAGAGGAGGGGTCACTGAAGCTTTCTTT
cdr3_aa: CASSPRGGVTEAFF

clone_size: NA
j_call: TRBJ2-2
v_call: TRBV2
d_call: NA
cdr3_nt: TGTGCCAGCAGCGGGACACCGAACACCGGGGAGCTGTTTTTT
cdr3_aa: CASSGTPNTGELFF

clone_size: NA
j_call: TRBJ2-5
v_call: TRBV7-2
d_call: TRBD1
cdr3_nt: TGTGCCAGCACCACAAACAGGGGGCAGGAGACCCAGTACTTC
cdr3_aa: CASTTNRGQETQYF

clone_size: NA
j_call: TRBJ1-2
v_call: TRBV3-1/TRBV3-2
d_call: NA
cdr3_nt: TGTGCCAGCAGCCTTACAGGGTTTGGGAACTATGGCTACACCTTC
cdr3_aa: CASSLTGFGNYGYTF

clone_size: NA
j_call: TRBJ2-7
v_call: TRBV19
d_call: TRBD1
cdr3_nt: TGTGCCAGTAGTTCGGGACAGCCCCCCCACGAGCAGTACTTC
cdr3_aa: CASSSGQPPHEQYF